One sample yielded the 21 T cell receptor beta chains listed below, sequenced in a study of T cell clones after liver transplantation. The table came from immunoSEQ multiplex PCR; TCRdb's copy has only in-frame clones and leaves some out. The sample lists some 110,000 clones; approximately 85% were seen once. The input for sequencing was CD4+ T cells from blood, taken before liver transplant. The receptors here all came from a human donor who received a liver transplant.

The chain employs TRBV5-1 and TRBJ2-3, with TRBD2 identical over 7 bases. Germline V CDR1 and CDR2: SGHRS, YFSETQ. The CDR3 totals 15 residues. Trimming took 0 bases from V and 2 from J; bases not matched to a gene: 3. CDR3 sequence reads: CASSLGTSATDTQYF. DNA of the CDR3: TGCGCCAGCAGCTTGGGAACTAGCGCCACAGATACGCAGTATTTT.

There are a few counts of this clone. V gene TRBV19 combines with J gene TRBJ1-1; D is undetermined. Germline assignment: CDR1 LNHDA and CDR2 SQIVND (reference sequence). Trimming took off 0 bases at V and 10 bases at J, with 15 bases between the two ends. This CDR3 contains 14 residues. DNA of the CDR3: TGTGCCAGTAGTATAGATCAGAGCGCAGGTAGAGCTTTCTTT. Amino acids: CASSIDQSAGRAFF.

The genes are TRBV9 and TRBJ2-1; 9 bases are a match to TRBD1. After removal of 5 bases from V and 4 bases from J, the junction contained 4 bases not matched to a gene. The length of the CDR3 is 14 residues. CDR1 is SGDLS and CDR2 is YYNGEE in the germline V gene. The CDR3 sequence: CASRGQGIYNEQFF. The CDR3 DNA is TGTGCCAGCAGGGGACAGGGCATTTACAATGAGCAGTTCTTC.

The chain recombines TRBV2 with TRBJ2-7, with TRBD1 matching 9 bases. The CDR3 length is 14 residues. CDR1 and CDR2 (germline): SNHLY, FYNNEI. V gave up 6 bases and J gave up 1 base; unmatched junction bases: 4. CDR3 sequence reads: CASSDGQGSYEQYF. As DNA, the CDR3 is TGTGCCAGCAGCGACGGACAGGGGTCCTACGAGCAGTACTTC.

The chain recombines TRBV27 with TRBJ2-7; tentatively, D is TRBD1 or TRBD2 (6 bases each). Trimming cost V 4 bases and J 0 bases, with 22 bases left between them. This CDR3 contains 18 residues. The germline gives CDR1 MNHEY, CDR2 SMNVEV (reference sequence). The CDR3 DNA reads as TGTGCCAGCAGTTATAAGGAGCCCTGGGGGGCGAACTCCTACGAGCAGTACTTC. Its translation: CASSYKEPWGANSYEQYF.

The rearrangement links TRBV11-2 to TRBJ2-7, with D perhaps TRBD1 (6 bases). The CDR3 loop spans 14 amino acids. CDR1 is SGHAT, CDR2 FQNNGV, per germline. The V gene lost 5 bases and the J gene lost 2 bases, with 13 bases spanning the gap. CDR3 in amino acids: CASSHRVLAYEQYF. The CDR3 DNA follows: TGTGCCAGCAGCCACAGGGTTTTGGCCTACGAGCAGTACTTC.

The chain links TRBV11-2 to TRBJ1-1, with TRBD1 matching 10 bases. This CDR3 region has 14 residues. Germline V CDR1 and CDR2: SGHAT, FQNNGV. J was trimmed by 5 bases and V by 5 bases; bases with no gene match: 5. The chain's CDR3 is CASSNRQGATEAFF. The CDR3 nucleotides are TGTGCCAGCAGCAACAGACAGGGGGCTACTGAAGCTTTCTTT.

This chain connects TRBV2 to TRBJ2-7; unclear D gene. Germline CDR1 is SNHLY and CDR2 is FYNNEI. This CDR3 is built from 12 residues. Trimming removed 1 base from V and 5 bases from J, with 6 bases in between. The CDR3 bases are TGTGCCAGCAGTGAAGGACTTAACGAGCAGTACTTC. This encodes CASSEGLNEQYF.

This clone was detected only a few times. The chain links TRBV6-6 to TRBJ1-4; maybe TRBD1 (5 bases). The CDR3 spans 13 residues. The germline V gene has CDR1 MNHNY and CDR2 SVGAGI (reference sequence). V was pared by 2 bases and J by 7 bases, with 8 bases between. CDR3 nucleotide sequence: TGTGCCAGCAGTTACCAGACAGTTGAAAAACTGTTTTTT. Encoded protein: CASSYQTVEKLFF.

The V and J genes are TRBV6-1 and TRBJ1-6, with D perhaps matching TRBD1 (5 bases). V was clipped by 3 bases and J by 4 bases, with 10 bases between them. From germline, CDR1 is MNHNS and CDR2 SASEGT. The CDR3 covers 15 residues. CDR3: CASSDAGIYNSPLHF. CDR3 sequence (DNA): TGTGCCAGCAGTGACGCAGGGATTTATAATTCACCCCTCCACTTT.

The genes are TRBV9 and TRBJ2-2; the D call may be TRBD1 or TRBD2 (5 bases each). This CDR3 has 13 residues. The V end lost 7 bases, the J end lost 2 bases, and 9 bases lay between the germline ends. CDR1 and CDR2 from the germline V gene are SGDLS and YYNGEE. CDR3 amino acids: CASGGYNTGELFF. The CDR3 DNA is TGTGCCAGCGGGGGATACAACACCGGGGAGCTGTTTTTT.

The rearrangement uses TRBV15 and TRBJ2-1, with D possibly called TRBD1 or TRBD2 (5 bases each). The V and J ends lost 7 bases and 6 bases respectively, with 22 bases between them. Germline CDR1 LNHNV, CDR2 YYDKDF (reference sequence). The CDR3 is 16 residues long. The CDR3 sequence: CATNHLGVGLVNEQFF. The CDR3 DNA is TGTGCCACCAACCACTTGGGGGTGGGATTGGTCAATGAGCAGTTCTTC.

The genes are TRBV6-5 and TRBJ1-1; D is unclear. CDR1 and CDR2 (germline): MNHEY, SVGAGI. The CDR3 consists of 13 residues. The V end was cut by 5 bases, the J end by 7 bases, with 14 bases between. In DNA, the CDR3 is TGTGCCAGCAGTCATCCGGGAACCCGTGAAGCTTTCTTT. It yields the protein CASSHPGTREAFF.

This clone has just one count. V usage is TRBV11-2 and J usage is TRBJ1-2, with D uncertain. The CDR3 is 13 residues long. CDR1 is SGHAT and CDR2 is FQNNGV in the germline V gene. V lost 5 bases and J 4 bases, leaving 11 bases between the germline ends. As DNA, the CDR3 is TGTGCCAGCAGCCCCAGGTTTTTCTATGGCTACACCTTC. It translates to CASSPRFFYGYTF.

The chain recombines TRBV2 with TRBJ2-1; 9 bases map to TRBD2. The CDR3 contains 14 residues. Trimming took 6 bases from V and 10 from J; bases not matched to a gene: 10. The germline gives CDR1 SNHLY, CDR2 FYNNEI. The CDR3 sequence: CASRTGILAGEQFF. The CDR3 nucleotides read TGTGCCAGCAGAACCGGGATTCTAGCGGGGGAGCAGTTCTTC.

The V call is TRBV11-2, the J call TRBJ2-4; D perhaps matches TRBD1 (6 bases). CDR1 and CDR2 from the germline V gene are SGHAT and FQNNGV. V lost 3 bases and J lost 0, with 15 bases in between. The CDR3 runs 17 residues. CDR3 region: CASSFLLDSLAKNIQYF. The CDR3 DNA reads TGTGCCAGCAGCTTTTTATTGGACAGCCTAGCCAAAAACATTCAGTACTTC.

This chain joins TRBV5-1 and TRBJ2-7; 7 bases align to TRBD1. V trimming: 4 bases; J trimming: 3 bases; junction bases outside the gene matches: 4. Germline V CDR1 and CDR2: SGHRS, YFSETQ. This CDR3 is 13 amino acids long. The CDR3 spells CASSLDRDYEQYF. In DNA form, the CDR3 reads TGCGCCAGCAGCCTTGACAGGGACTACGAGCAGTACTTC. Drawing the rest from reference TRBV5-1 and TRBJ2-7, the complete variable domain is KAGVTQTPRYLIKTRGQQVTLSCSPISGHRSVSWYQQTPGQGLQFLFEYFSETQRNKGNFPGRFSGRQFSNSRSEMNVSTLELGDSALYLCASSLDRDYEQYFGPGTRLTVT.

This chain joins TRBV5-5 and TRBJ2-7; D might be TRBD1 (6 bases). The CDR3 contains 12 residues. The V gene lost 1 base and the J gene lost 9 bases, with 11 bases spanning the gap. CDR1 and CDR2 (germline): SGHKS, YYEKEE (reference sequence). CDR3 sequence reads: CASSLTGKMQYF. The CDR3 DNA is TGTGCCAGCAGCTTGACAGGGAAGATGCAGTACTTC.

In its sample, this clone was seen once. The V call is TRBV27, the J call TRBJ2-3, with D unresolved. The CDR3 runs 13 residues. Trimming stripped 4 bases from V and 0 bases from J, with 5 bases between. Germline CDR1 MNHEY, CDR2 SMNVEV (reference sequence). The CDR3 nucleotides are TGTGCCAGCAGTTCCTACAGCACAGATACGCAGTATTTT. As protein: CASSSYSTDTQYF.

V gene TRBV6-1 combines with J gene TRBJ2-5, with D hard to call. Germline V lookup: CDR1 MNHNS, CDR2 SASEGT. The CDR3 spans 15 residues. Between the trimmed V and J ends, which lost 5 bases and 1 base, there was a span of 14 bases. DNA for the CDR3: TGTGCCAGCAGTCCGCAGGTTCTGATCCAAGAGACCCAGTACTTC. It is translated as CASSPQVLIQETQYF.

In its sample, this clone was seen once. The V gene is TRBV23-1, the J gene TRBJ2-1, with a possible D match to TRBD2 (6 bases). TRBV23-1 is an open reading frame, and its role is uncertain. The length of the CDR3 is 14 residues. Trimming took 3 bases from V and 6 from J, leaving 12 bases between them. The CDR3 nucleotides read TGCGCCAGCAGTCAGGCGGGACTTTTCAATGAGCAGTTCTTC. This sequence encodes CASSQAGLFNEQFF.